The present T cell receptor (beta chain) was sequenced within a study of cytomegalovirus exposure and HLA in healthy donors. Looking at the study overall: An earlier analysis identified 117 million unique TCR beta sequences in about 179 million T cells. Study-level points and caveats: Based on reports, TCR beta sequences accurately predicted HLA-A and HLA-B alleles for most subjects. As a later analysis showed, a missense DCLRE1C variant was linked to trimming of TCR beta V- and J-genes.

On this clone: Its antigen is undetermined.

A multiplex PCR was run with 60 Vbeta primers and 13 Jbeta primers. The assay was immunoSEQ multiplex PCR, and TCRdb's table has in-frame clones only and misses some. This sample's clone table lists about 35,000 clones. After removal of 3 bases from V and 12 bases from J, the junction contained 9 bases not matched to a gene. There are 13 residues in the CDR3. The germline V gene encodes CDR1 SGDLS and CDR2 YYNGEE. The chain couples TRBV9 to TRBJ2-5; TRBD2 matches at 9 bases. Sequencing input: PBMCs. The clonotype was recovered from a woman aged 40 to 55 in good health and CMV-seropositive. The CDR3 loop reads CASSDKREEPKYF. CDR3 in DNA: TGTGCCAGCAGCGACAAGCGGGAGGAACCAAAGTACTTC.